The rows below give T cell receptor beta chains drawn from one sample of a study. From the 5' RACE reads, TCRdb called clonotypes with MiXCR, one entry per CDR3 protein. The sample contains fewer than 65,000 distinct CDR3 sequences, less than 25% of which appear only once. Sequenced: tumor-infiltrating Tregs sorted from the breast tumor. These receptors all stem from a female donor with breast cancer. CDR3s include the opening cysteine and the closing phenylalanine or tryptophan. The order of the fields is D gene, J gene, V gene, clone size, CDR3 DNA, CDR3 protein. A D gene is named only where the DNA matches it firmly. Size is omitted from some rows. Given values are once, few, many or a class for expanded clones.

NA,TRBJ1-2,TRBV10-3,few,TGTGCCATCAGTGAGTTGCAGGCAGGAGGTGGCTACACCTTC,CAISELQAGGGYTF
NA,TRBJ1-2,TRBV7-9,many,TGTGCCAGCAGCTTGGGCGATGGCTACACCTTC,CASSLGDGYTF
NA,TRBJ2-3,TRBV28,NA,TGTGCCAGCAGTCCGGGCTTTAGCACAGATACGCAGTATTTT,CASSPGFSTDTQYF
NA,TRBJ1-1,TRBV20-1,many,TGCAGTGCTGGTTCACCCATGAACACTGAAGCTTTCTTT,CSAGSPMNTEAFF
NA,TRBJ2-7,TRBV5-1,once,TGCGCCAGCAGCTTCCCCTCAAACGAGCAGTACTTC,CASSFPSNEQYF
NA,TRBJ2-5,TRBV7-6,few,TGTGCCAGCAGCCCCGGCGGCAATTTACGTGAGACCCAGTACTTC,CASSPGGNLRETQYF
TRBD2,TRBJ2-1,TRBV9,many,TGTGCCAGCAGCGTAGCCCCTAGCGGGAGATGGAATGAGCAGTTCTTC,CASSVAPSGRWNEQFF
TRBD1,TRBJ1-1,TRBV20-1,many,TGCAGTGCTAGAGGGGGTACAGGGGGAATCACTGAAGCTTTCTTT,CSARGGTGGITEAFF
NA,TRBJ1-3,TRBV7-2,medium-sized,TGTGCCAGCAGCATCGACAGAAGGACCATATATTTT,CASSIDRRTIYF
NA,TRBJ2-3,TRBV7-9,NA,TGTGCCAGCAGCACACTAGGGGTGGTGCAGTATTTT,CASSTLGVVQYF
NA,TRBJ2-4,TRBV9,few,TGTGCCAGCGGGCAGGCCGGGGCAGGACTAAACATTCAGTACTTC,CASGQAGAGLNIQYF
NA,TRBJ2-7,TRBV5-4,NA,TGTGCCAGCAGCTTCTTTGGCCCGAGCGAGCAGTACTTC,CASSFFGPSEQYF
TRBD1,TRBJ2-7,TRBV12-3/TRBV12-4,NA,TGTGCCAGCACCTCAGGGGGCACGGGCGCCGAGCAGTACTTC,CASTSGGTGAEQYF
NA,TRBJ2-2,TRBV20-1,few,TGCAGTGCTAGAGGGCAGGTCTACACCGGGGAGCTGTTTTTT,CSARGQVYTGELFF
NA,TRBJ2-7,TRBV28,few,TGTGCCAGCAGTTTAACCCTTTACGAGCAGTACTTC,CASSLTLYEQYF
NA,TRBJ2-5,TRBV7-2,NA,TGTGCCAGCAGCTTAGGGGGATTGATGGAGACCCAGTACTTC,CASSLGGLMETQYF
TRBD2,TRBJ2-3,TRBV20-1,many,TGCAGTGCTAGAGGACTAGCGAACACAGATACGCAGTATTTT,CSARGLANTDTQYF
NA,TRBJ2-5,TRBV5-1,few,TGCGCCAGCAGCTACCCGACAGCGGGGACCCAGTACTTC,CASSYPTAGTQYF
NA,TRBJ1-2,TRBV7-2,NA,TGTGCCAGCAGCTTAGCGGGGACGTCTGGCTACACCTTC,CASSLAGTSGYTF
NA,TRBJ2-3,TRBV5-1,many,TGCGCCAGCAGCTTGGGACAGAGCACAGATACGCAGTATTTT,CASSLGQSTDTQYF
NA,TRBJ2-3,TRBV20-1,NA,TGCAGTGCTAGAGATTCATCGGGAGCTACAGATACGCAGTATTTT,CSARDSSGATDTQYF
NA,TRBJ1-2,TRBV7-2,few,TGTGCCAGCAGCTTAGACACTGCACAGGGAGGCTATGGCTACACCTTC,CASSLDTAQGGYGYTF
TRBD2,TRBJ2-5,TRBV5-1,few,TGCGCCAGCAGCTTGGCCCCGGGACTAGCGGGAGTAGAGACCCAGTACTTC,CASSLAPGLAGVETQYF
NA,TRBJ1-2,TRBV20-1,many,TGCAGGGCGGACGGAACTGGCTACACCTTC,CRADGTGYTF
TRBD2,TRBJ2-1,TRBV7-3,NA,TGTGCCAGCAGCTTGCAGCGGGAGTTGGGTGAGCAGTTCTTC,CASSLQRELGEQFF
TRBD1,TRBJ2-7,TRBV6-2/TRBV6-3,NA,TGTGCCAGCACCCCCTTAAGGACAGGGATCTACGAGCAGTACTTC,CASTPLRTGIYEQYF
TRBD1,TRBJ2-2,TRBV5-1,NA,TGCGCCAGCAGCTCACTTGACAGGGGGCCGAACACCGGGGAGCTGTTTTTT,CASSSLDRGPNTGELFF
TRBD1,TRBJ2-7,TRBV28,once,TGTGCCAGCAGGTTACTTCCGGGACAGGGTAAATACGAGCAGTACTTC,CASRLLPGQGKYEQYF
NA,TRBJ2-7,TRBV15,NA,TGTGCCACCAGCAGTCGCTTTGGACGCGAGCAGTACTTC,CATSSRFGREQYF
NA,TRBJ2-3,TRBV4-1,few,TGCGCCAGCAGCCAAGACTTGCTAGCGACGGGTACGCAGTATTTT,CASSQDLLATGTQYF
NA,TRBJ2-3,TRBV20-1,NA,TGCAGTGCTAGTTTCGGGGGAAGCACAGATACGCAGTATTTT,CSASFGGSTDTQYF
NA,TRBJ2-3,TRBV3-1,NA,TGTGCCAGCAGCCTAGGGCGTGAGGATCGGCATACGCAGTATTTT,CASSLGREDRHTQYF
TRBD2,TRBJ2-7,TRBV5-1,few,TGCGCCAGCAGCAGTACTAGCGGCCCGGGAGAGCAGTACTTC,CASSSTSGPGEQYF
NA,TRBJ2-3,TRBV27,NA,TGTGCCAGCAGACTAACAGGGAGGCTAGATACGCAGTATTTT,CASRLTGRLDTQYF
NA,TRBJ2-1,TRBV12-3/TRBV12-4,many,TGTGCCAGCAGTGAACACAATGAGCAGTTCTTC,CASSEHNEQFF
NA,TRBJ2-1,TRBV9,NA,TGTGCCAGCAGCGTATCTCAGGATTCCTACAATGAGCAGTTCTTC,CASSVSQDSYNEQFF
TRBD2,TRBJ2-3,TRBV4-2,few,TGTGCCAGCAGCCAAAGGGCCTCTAGCGGGGTCAGCACAGATACGCAGTATTTT,CASSQRASSGVSTDTQYF
NA,TRBJ1-2,TRBV6-1,few,TGTGCCACTACCGCCCGGGCAGGGGCCGCTAACTATGGCTACACCTTC,CATTARAGAANYGYTF
TRBD2,TRBJ2-1,TRBV7-2,many,TGTGCCAGCAGCCCTCAAGGACTAGCGGGAGGATGGTACAATGAGCAGTTCTTC,CASSPQGLAGGWYNEQFF
TRBD2,TRBJ2-3,TRBV4-3,NA,TGCGCCAGCAGCCAAGAAGGGGGACTAGCGGGAGGATTGTTAACAGATACGCAGTATTTT,CASSQEGGLAGGLLTDTQYF
NA,TRBJ2-2,TRBV5-1,NA,TGCGCCAGCAGCCTTCAAGTGACAGTGGGGCCCGGGGAGCTGTTTTTT,CASSLQVTVGPGELFF
NA,TRBJ1-1,TRBV4-2,NA,TGTGCCAGCAGACAAGTCAGGGTCACTGAAGCTTTCTTT,CASRQVRVTEAFF
NA,TRBJ1-6,TRBV5-1,NA,TGCGCCAGCAGCTCCACGGTTGGAGGGACCTATAATTCACCCCTCCACTTT,CASSSTVGGTYNSPLHF
NA,TRBJ1-1,TRBV7-9,NA,TGTGCCAGCAGCCCCCGGGCAGGGGAGAACACTGAAGCTTTCTTT,CASSPRAGENTEAFF
NA,TRBJ1-6,TRBV7-9,many,TGTGCCAGCAGCGACGACCGTAATTCACCCCTCCACTTT,CASSDDRNSPLHF
TRBD1,TRBJ1-2,TRBV3-1,NA,TGTGCCAGCAGCCCCTCCCGGGACAGGGTTTGGGCTAACTATGGCTACACCTTC,CASSPSRDRVWANYGYTF